The next 23 T cell receptor beta chains were all read from a single sample in a study of blood T cells in healthy people across ages. A second PCR, run for about 7 to 12 cycles, used a sample-barcoded 5' primer plus a J-beta primer mix. TCRdb independently ran MiXCR on the 5' RACE reads; one entry per CDR3 protein. The table has nearly 800,000 distinct CDR3 sequences, roughly 50% seen once. The material sequenced was blood. Receptor source: a man between 35 and 55 years old in good health.

The chain is built from TRBV5-1 and TRBJ1-2; 10 bases agree with TRBD1. V lost 3 bases and J lost 7; bases outside the gene matches: 9. The CDR3 is 15 residues long. Germline CDR1 reads SGHRS; CDR2 reads YFSETQ. DNA of the CDR3: TGCGCCAGCAGCTCCTACCTGGGACAGGGGAGTGGCTACACCTTC. This sequence encodes CASSSYLGQGSGYTF.

There are a few counts of this clonotype. The J gene is TRBJ2-1, the V gene TRBV12-3 or TRBV12-4, with 8 bases that match TRBD1. V trimming: 2 bases; J trimming: 5 bases; junction bases outside the gene matches: 5. This CDR3 is 15 amino acids long. The CDR3 here is CASSLTQGADNEQFF. The CDR3 DNA follows: TGTGCCAGCAGTTTAACCCAGGGGGCGGACAATGAGCAGTTCTTC.

V and J are TRBV7-9 and TRBJ1-4, with D perhaps matching TRBD1 (6 bases). This CDR3 has 19 amino acids. Germline V CDR1 and CDR2: SEHNR, FQNEAQ (reference sequence). Trimming cost V 2 bases and J 13 bases, with 32 bases left between them. CDR3 amino acids: CASSLSSLASTGTLTRLFF. The CDR3 nucleotides are TGTGCCAGCAGCTTAAGTTCTTTGGCGTCAACCGGGACACTAACACGACTGTTTTTT.

V and J are TRBV6-5 and TRBJ2-2; 10 nucleotides line up with TRBD2. The CDR3 length is 16 residues. Unmatched junction bases numbered 7, after V lost 6 bases and J lost 3 bases. The germline V gene has CDR1 MNHEY and CDR2 SVGAGI. The CDR3 sequence: CASRPGTSVYTGELFF. The CDR3 bases are TGTGCCAGCAGGCCCGGGACTAGCGTTTACACCGGGGAGCTGTTTTTT.

The rearrangement links TRBV4-3 to TRBJ2-5; TRBD1 matches at 7 bases. Germline V gene data show CDR1 as LGHNA and CDR2 as YSLEER. The CDR3 covers 15 residues. V gave up 4 bases and J gave up 5 bases; unmatched junction bases: 10. The CDR3, as DNA: TGCGCCAGCAGCCCCAGACAGGGCGGCGAGGAGACCCAGTACTTC. It translates to CASSPRQGGEETQYF.

The chain uses TRBV24-1 and TRBJ2-5; 7 nucleotides align to TRBD1. The DNA end is a closer match to TRBJ2-7, so the J assignment may be wrong. CDR1 and CDR2 (germline): KGHDR, SFDVKD. The CDR3 consists of 13 residues. The CDR3: CATSDPGGYEQYF. CDR3 DNA sequence: TGTGCCACCAGTGACCCAGGGGGCTACGAGCAGTACTTC.

J is TRBJ1-1 and V is TRBV20-1, with a possible D match to TRBD1 (6 bases). The germline V gene has CDR1 DFQATT and CDR2 SNEGSKA (reference sequence). Between the trimmed V and J ends, which lost 3 bases and 2 bases, there was a span of 13 bases. The CDR3 is 14 amino acids. The CDR3 coding sequence is TGCAGTGCTAGCACTCCACAGGGAAACACTGAAGCTTTCTTT. Translated: CSASTPQGNTEAFF.

The chain links TRBV18 to TRBJ1-6; D gene ambiguous. Trimming shortened V by 6 bases and J by 7 bases, and 13 bases separated the two germline ends. CDR1 is KGHSH, CDR2 LQKENI, per germline. CDR3 length: 14 residues. CDR3 DNA sequence: TGTGCCAGCTCCCCCGGATCTGGGAATTCACCCCTCCACTTT. As protein: CASSPGSGNSPLHF.

The chain employs TRBV12-5 and TRBJ1-4, with TRBD1 as a possible D gene (6 bases). V lost 7 bases to trimming and J lost 3 bases, with 12 bases between them. This CDR3 contains 14 residues. Germline V lookup: CDR1 LGHNT, CDR2 FRNRAP. CDR3 bases: TGTGCTAGTGCCGCCGGGACACCTAATGAAAAACTGTTTTTT. As protein: CASAAGTPNEKLFF.

The gene calls are TRBV28 and TRBJ2-5; D might be TRBD1 (6 bases). Trimming shortened V by 4 bases and J by 6 bases, and 18 bases separated the two germline ends. The CDR3 spans 15 residues. CDR1 is MDHEN and CDR2 is SYDVKM in the germline V gene. CDR3 sequence: CASSSITGLHQTQYF. The CDR3, as DNA: TGTGCCAGCAGTTCCATTACAGGGTTACATCAGACCCAGTACTTC.

The chain employs TRBV29-1 and TRBJ2-5; D not resolved. The CDR3 consists of 11 residues. V was clipped by 5 bases and J by 5 bases, with 9 bases between them. The V gene's germline CDR1 is SQVTM and CDR2 ANQGSEA. CDR3 region: CSVQGFETQYF. CDR3 coding DNA: TGCAGCGTTCAAGGGTTTGAGACCCAGTACTTC.

The table lists this clonotype with a few counts. The CDR3 region has the DNA TGCGCCAGCAGCTTGGTAAGGAGGGGCGAGCAGTACTTC. Translating gives CASSLVRRGEQYF. The chain has TRBV5-1 and TRBJ2-1, with D perhaps matching TRBD2 (6 bases). TRBJ2-7 matches the DNA end more closely, so the J call is doubtful. The CDR3 has 13 residues. Per the germline V gene, CDR1 is SGHRS and CDR2 is YFSETQ.

This sequence joins TRBV4-1 and TRBJ1-2, with D possibly TRBD1 on 6 matching bases. The CDR3 consists of 13 residues. Germline assignment: CDR1 MGHRA and CDR2 YSYEKL. V shed 1 base and J shed 4 bases, with 7 bases lying between them. The CDR3 DNA follows: TGCGCCAGCAGCCAAGCAGGGGCCTATGGCTACACCTTC. Protein: CASSQAGAYGYTF.

V and J are TRBV20-1 and TRBJ1-1; D remains unclear. This CDR3 is 19 amino acids long. Germline lookup yields CDR1 DFQATT and CDR2 SNEGSKA (reference sequence). CDR3: CRSGIVVGRPPDMNTEAFF. CDR3 DNA sequence: TGCAGGAGTGGTATTGTCGTAGGCAGGCCGCCTGACATGAACACTGAAGCTTTCTTT.

V usage is TRBV7-6 and J usage is TRBJ2-7, with D perhaps TRBD1 or TRBD2 (5 bases each). The V gene's germline CDR1 is SGHVS and CDR2 FNYEAQ. The ends were cut back, 5 bases at V and 7 bases at J, with 18 bases in the middle. The CDR3 has 14 residues. The CDR3 DNA sequence: TGTGCCAGCAGCCGGGACGGAGCAACTGGGGAGCAGTACTTC. Amino acids: CASSRDGATGEQYF.

CDR3 DNA sequence: TGCGCCAGCAGCCAAGATTGGGGGGGGCTCTCGGATACGCAGTATTTT. The encoded protein is CASSQDWGGLSDTQYF. The V gene is TRBV4-1, the J gene TRBJ2-3; possible D gene TRBD2, 7 bases. Trimming took 0 bases from V and 6 from J, leaving 16 bases between them. CDR3 size: 16 residues. Germline assignment: CDR1 MGHRA and CDR2 YSYEKL.

The chain has TRBV29-1 and TRBJ1-1, with D unclear. V lost 6 bases, J lost 1 base, and 9 bases lay in between. The CDR3 consists of 12 residues. Germline-derived CDR1 and CDR2 are SQVTM and ANQGSEA. The CDR3 nucleotides are TGCAGCGTAGCGACGGCGAACACTGAAGCTTTCTTT. Its protein product is CSVATANTEAFF. Full variable domain (outside the CDR3, taken from reference TRBV29-1 and TRBJ1-1): SAVISQKPSRDICQRGTSLTIQCQVDSQVTMMFWYRQQPGQSLTLIATANQGSEATYESGFVIDKFPISRPNLTFSTLTVSNMSPEDSSIYLCSVATANTEAFFGQGTRLTVV.

The V gene is TRBV5-5, the J gene TRBJ2-1, with D possibly called TRBD1 or TRBD2 (6 bases each). The germline CDR1 and CDR2 sequences are SGHKS and YYEKEE (reference sequence). The CDR3 runs 16 residues. V lost 4 bases, J lost 0 bases, and 14 bases lay in between. The CDR3 region has the DNA TGTGCCAGCAGCAAAGAAGGGGGGAGCTCCTACAATGAGCAGTTCTTC. Translating it yields CASSKEGGSSYNEQFF.

This clonotype was seen only once. The chain links TRBV15 to TRBJ2-7; D is unresolved. Trimming cost V 3 bases and J 0 bases, with 6 bases left between them. Germline CDR1 LNHNV, CDR2 YYDKDF (reference sequence). The CDR3 runs to 13 residues. The CDR3, as DNA: TGTGCCACCAGCAGCCTGCACTCCTACGAGCAGTACTTC. This gives the protein CATSSLHSYEQYF.

The chain is built from TRBV7-9 and TRBJ1-1; D gene unclear. The CDR3 is 12 amino acids. V lost 5 bases and J lost 11, with 15 bases in between. Per germline, CDR1 SEHNR and CDR2 FQNEAQ (reference sequence). Here the CDR3 DNA reads TGTGCCAGCAGCCCAGGCTGGGAGGAGGCTTTCTTT. Translating it yields CASSPGWEEAFF.

The gene calls are TRBV7-9 and TRBJ2-7; the D gene is possibly TRBD2 (5 bases). V gave up 5 bases and J gave up 6 bases, with 11 bases separating them. CDR1 and CDR2 from the germline V gene are SEHNR and FQNEAQ (reference sequence). CDR3 length: 12 amino acids. CDR3 coding DNA: TGTGCCAGCAGCACTACTAGTGGCGAGCAGTACTTC. Amino acid sequence: CASSTTSGEQYF.

The chain uses TRBV7-9 and TRBJ2-1; 12 bases fit TRBD1. V dropped 4 bases and J dropped 8; count of bases not matched to a gene: 9. The CDR3 length is 16 residues. Germline V gene sequence: CDR1 SEHNR, CDR2 FQNEAQ (reference sequence). The CDR3 here is CASSSPGQGARDEQFF. CDR3 nucleotides: TGTGCCAGCAGCTCGCCGGGACAGGGGGCGCGGGATGAGCAGTTCTTC.

This clonotype showed up just a few times. The chain carries TRBV5-1 and TRBJ2-1; no firm D call. The germline V and J ends were trimmed by 4 bases and 5 bases, with 10 bases remaining between them. Germline V gene sequence: CDR1 SGHRS, CDR2 YFSETQ. The CDR3 extends over 13 amino acids. The chain's CDR3 is CASSPGRNNEQFF. The DNA of the CDR3 is TGCGCCAGCAGCCCCGGACGGAACAATGAGCAGTTCTTC.